This is a list of T cell receptor beta chains from one sample in a study of cytomegalovirus exposure and HLA in healthy donors. Using immunoSEQ multiplex PCR, the repertoire was profiled, and TCRdb retains in-frame clones only, with some absent. The sample data list about 140,000 clones. Sequenced material: PBMCs. These receptors were taken from a male donor in good health and CMV-seronegative. Each CDR3 is given with its conserved first and last residue. The order of the fields is V gene, D gene, J gene, CDR3 protein, CDR3 DNA. The D gene is left open where the match is weak.

v_call: TRBV30; d_call: NA; j_call: TRBJ1-2; cdr3_aa: CAWSGSLGGYTF; cdr3_nt: TGTGCCTGGTCGGGGTCACTTGGGGGCTACACCTTC
v_call: TRBV28; d_call: NA; j_call: TRBJ1-5; cdr3_aa: CASGQNRVVTQPQHF; cdr3_nt: TGTGCCAGCGGACAAAACAGGGTGGTCACTCAGCCCCAGCATTTT
v_call: TRBV19; d_call: NA; j_call: TRBJ1-5; cdr3_aa: CASSITGSNQPQHF; cdr3_nt: TGTGCCAGTAGTATAACCGGGAGCAATCAGCCCCAGCATTTT
v_call: TRBV29-1; d_call: TRBD1; j_call: TRBJ2-7; cdr3_aa: CSVEEGRGLRYEQYF; cdr3_nt: TGCAGCGTTGAAGAGGGCAGGGGGCTCCGGTACGAGCAGTACTTC
v_call: TRBV19; d_call: NA; j_call: TRBJ2-1; cdr3_aa: CASRPDTRSYNEQFF; cdr3_nt: TGTGCCAGTAGGCCAGACACCCGCTCCTACAATGAGCAGTTCTTC
v_call: TRBV30; d_call: TRBD1; j_call: TRBJ1-2; cdr3_aa: CAWSSRWDRGPNYGYTF; cdr3_nt: TGTGCCTGGAGTTCCCGATGGGACAGGGGCCCGAACTATGGCTACACCTTC
v_call: TRBV30; d_call: NA; j_call: TRBJ2-1; cdr3_aa: CAWSVQMVNEQFF; cdr3_nt: TGTGCCTGGAGTGTACAGATGGTCAATGAGCAGTTCTTC
v_call: TRBV6-4; d_call: TRBD2; j_call: TRBJ2-3; cdr3_aa: CASSEGAGSNTQYF; cdr3_nt: TGTGCCAGCAGTGAAGGAGCGGGGTCGAATACGCAGTATTTT
v_call: TRBV18; d_call: NA; j_call: TRBJ2-3; cdr3_aa: CASSPGGGPNTQYF; cdr3_nt: TGTGCCAGCTCTCCAGGGGGAGGACCTAATACGCAGTATTTT
v_call: TRBV7-2; d_call: NA; j_call: TRBJ2-1; cdr3_aa: CASSLGRADEQFF; cdr3_nt: TGTGCCAGCAGCCTCGGGCGAGCGGATGAGCAGTTCTTC
v_call: TRBV5-6; d_call: NA; j_call: TRBJ2-7; cdr3_aa: CASSLISSGSDEQYF; cdr3_nt: TGTGCCAGCAGCTTGATATCGTCGGGATCGGACGAGCAGTACTTC
v_call: TRBV18; d_call: NA; j_call: TRBJ2-3; cdr3_aa: CASSPPKGKNADTQYF; cdr3_nt: TGTGCCAGCTCACCTCCGAAGGGGAAGAATGCAGATACGCAGTATTTT
v_call: TRBV19; d_call: NA; j_call: TRBJ2-2; cdr3_aa: CATRILTETHTGELFF; cdr3_nt: TGTGCCACCAGGATCTTGACAGAAACCCACACCGGGGAGCTGTTTTTT
v_call: TRBV5-1; d_call: TRBD1; j_call: TRBJ1-5; cdr3_aa: CASSLEARPGQGAVQPQHF; cdr3_nt: TGCGCCAGCAGCTTGGAGGCTAGACCGGGACAGGGGGCAGTTCAGCCCCAGCATTTT
v_call: TRBV20-1; d_call: NA; j_call: TRBJ2-1; cdr3_aa: CSADSYNEQFF; cdr3_nt: TGCAGTGCCGACAGTTACAATGAGCAGTTCTTC
v_call: TRBV9; d_call: TRBD1; j_call: TRBJ2-5; cdr3_aa: CASSEGTGGSETQYF; cdr3_nt: TGTGCCAGCAGCGAAGGGACAGGGGGTTCAGAGACCCAGTACTTC
v_call: TRBV7-9; d_call: TRBD1; j_call: TRBJ1-2; cdr3_aa: CASSLVLGQGITNYGYTF; cdr3_nt: TGTGCCAGCAGCTTAGTATTGGGACAGGGAATAACTAACTATGGCTACACCTTC
v_call: TRBV4-1; d_call: NA; j_call: TRBJ2-5; cdr3_aa: CASSQGSGEDQRGWGETQYF; cdr3_nt: TGCGCCAGCAGCCAAGGGTCAGGGGAAGACCAAAGGGGTTGGGGAGAGACCCAGTACTTC
v_call: TRBV6-5; d_call: NA; j_call: TRBJ1-1; cdr3_aa: CASSHLLGTEAFF; cdr3_nt: TGTGCCAGCAGCCACTTACTTGGTACTGAAGCTTTCTTT
v_call: TRBV13; d_call: TRBD1; j_call: TRBJ2-3; cdr3_aa: CASSHRGLTDTQYF; cdr3_nt: TGTGCCAGCAGCCACAGGGGGCTAACAGATACGCAGTATTTT
v_call: TRBV30; d_call: NA; j_call: TRBJ1-5; cdr3_aa: CAWSPSPNQPQHF; cdr3_nt: TGTGCCTGGAGCCCCTCCCCCAATCAGCCCCAGCATTTT
v_call: TRBV19; d_call: TRBD1; j_call: TRBJ2-7; cdr3_aa: CASADRGQDEQYF; cdr3_nt: TGTGCCAGCGCTGACAGGGGCCAGGACGAGCAGTACTTC
v_call: TRBV6-6; d_call: NA; j_call: TRBJ2-7; cdr3_aa: CASSLGQSSSYEQYF; cdr3_nt: TGTGCCAGCAGTTTGGGGCAGTCGAGCTCCTACGAGCAGTACTTC
v_call: TRBV6-1; d_call: TRBD1; j_call: TRBJ1-4; cdr3_aa: CAGTPQGKSEKLFF; cdr3_nt: TGTGCCGGAACTCCACAGGGGAAAAGTGAAAAACTGTTTTTT
v_call: TRBV11-2; d_call: TRBD1; j_call: TRBJ1-2; cdr3_aa: CASSLAPGTAVNYGYTF; cdr3_nt: TGTGCCAGCAGCTTAGCCCCCGGGACAGCTGTGAACTATGGCTACACCTTC
v_call: TRBV4-3; d_call: NA; j_call: TRBJ1-4; cdr3_aa: CASSQDWRTRLEKLFF; cdr3_nt: TGCGCCAGCAGCCAAGATTGGAGAACCCGGTTGGAAAAACTGTTTTTT
v_call: TRBV5-6; d_call: TRBD1; j_call: TRBJ2-2; cdr3_aa: CASSHRGQGRNANTGELFF; cdr3_nt: TGTGCCAGCAGCCACCGGGGACAGGGCCGTAACGCGAACACCGGGGAGCTGTTTTTT
v_call: TRBV19; d_call: TRBD1; j_call: TRBJ1-1; cdr3_aa: CASIMTGFRKVDTEAFF; cdr3_nt: TGTGCCAGTATCATGACAGGGTTCAGGAAGGTGGACACTGAAGCTTTCTTT
v_call: TRBV6-6; d_call: TRBD1; j_call: TRBJ1-1; cdr3_aa: CASSLADRGPGAEAFF; cdr3_nt: TGTGCCAGCAGTTTGGCGGACAGGGGTCCGGGGGCTGAAGCTTTCTTT
v_call: TRBV15; d_call: NA; j_call: TRBJ2-3; cdr3_aa: CATSRAGAVRPDTQYF; cdr3_nt: TGTGCCACCAGCAGAGCGGGAGCCGTTAGACCAGATACGCAGTATTTT
v_call: TRBV10-3; d_call: TRBD1; j_call: TRBJ2-7; cdr3_aa: CAISDRGALSYEQYF; cdr3_nt: TGTGCCATATCGGACAGGGGTGCATTATCCTACGAGCAGTACTTC
v_call: TRBV18; d_call: NA; j_call: TRBJ2-5; cdr3_aa: CASSPLLTTGRQETQYF; cdr3_nt: TGTGCCAGCTCACCCCTCCTAACGACAGGGAGGCAAGAGACCCAGTACTTC
v_call: TRBV7-8; d_call: TRBD1; j_call: TRBJ1-1; cdr3_aa: CASSRQGRTEAFF; cdr3_nt: TGTGCCAGCAGCCGACAGGGTAGGACTGAAGCTTTCTTT
v_call: TRBV5-1; d_call: NA; j_call: TRBJ1-1; cdr3_aa: CASSPGDLNTEAFF; cdr3_nt: TGCGCCAGCAGCCCGGGGGACCTGAACACTGAAGCTTTCTTT
v_call: TRBV15; d_call: NA; j_call: TRBJ1-2; cdr3_aa: CATSPTRDNYGYTF; cdr3_nt: TGTGCCACCAGCCCTACCAGGGATAACTATGGCTACACCTTC
v_call: TRBV7-8; d_call: TRBD2; j_call: TRBJ2-1; cdr3_aa: CASSSGLADNEQFF; cdr3_nt: TGTGCCAGCAGCTCGGGACTAGCGGACAATGAGCAGTTCTTC
v_call: TRBV6-1; d_call: NA; j_call: TRBJ1-5; cdr3_aa: CASSSKAGGIPAQHF; cdr3_nt: TGTGCCAGCAGTTCTAAGGCGGGGGGGATCCCGGCCCAGCATTTT
v_call: TRBV18; d_call: NA; j_call: TRBJ2-1; cdr3_aa: CASSPKLHLNEQFF; cdr3_nt: TGTGCCAGCTCACCAAAACTCCACCTCAATGAGCAGTTCTTC
v_call: TRBV6-5; d_call: NA; j_call: TRBJ2-7; cdr3_aa: CASSLGSLVYEQYF; cdr3_nt: TGTGCCAGCAGTTTAGGGAGTCTAGTCTACGAGCAGTACTTC
v_call: TRBV4-3; d_call: NA; j_call: TRBJ1-1; cdr3_aa: CASSQDHSGALFLTEAFF; cdr3_nt: TGCGCCAGCAGCCAAGACCATTCAGGGGCGCTTTTCCTAACTGAAGCTTTCTTT
v_call: TRBV4-3; d_call: TRBD2; j_call: TRBJ2-3; cdr3_aa: CASSQDVRTSRTDTQYF; cdr3_nt: TGCGCCAGCAGCCAAGACGTTAGGACTAGCCGCACAGATACGCAGTATTTT
v_call: TRBV5-1; d_call: TRBD1; j_call: TRBJ1-4; cdr3_aa: CASSLEDRPNEKLFF; cdr3_nt: TGCGCCAGCAGCTTGGAGGACAGGCCGAATGAAAAACTGTTTTTT
v_call: TRBV10-1; d_call: TRBD2; j_call: TRBJ2-7; cdr3_aa: CASSETGLAGAHEQYF; cdr3_nt: TGCGCCAGCAGTGAGACGGGACTAGCGGGAGCCCACGAGCAGTACTTC
v_call: TRBV27; d_call: TRBD2; j_call: TRBJ2-3; cdr3_aa: CASSFSGLAGGLADTQYF; cdr3_nt: TGTGCCAGCAGTTTCTCGGGACTAGCGGGAGGGCTCGCAGATACGCAGTATTTT
v_call: TRBV7-6; d_call: NA; j_call: TRBJ2-5; cdr3_aa: CASSLTVRETQYF; cdr3_nt: TGTGCCAGCAGCTTGACAGTCCGGGAGACCCAGTACTTC
v_call: TRBV9; d_call: NA; j_call: TRBJ1-5; cdr3_aa: CASSAGGTNQPQHF; cdr3_nt: TGTGCCAGCAGCGCCGGGGGTACTAATCAGCCCCAGCATTTT
v_call: TRBV6-1; d_call: NA; j_call: TRBJ1-4; cdr3_aa: CASSVTISANEKLFF; cdr3_nt: TGTGCCAGCAGTGTTACGATTAGTGCTAATGAAAAACTGTTTTTT
v_call: TRBV6-6; d_call: NA; j_call: TRBJ2-5; cdr3_aa: CASLNAETQYF; cdr3_nt: TGTGCCAGCCTAAACGCAGAGACCCAGTACTTC
v_call: TRBV27; d_call: TRBD2; j_call: TRBJ2-1; cdr3_aa: CASSPSGRGNEQFF; cdr3_nt: TGTGCCAGCAGTCCTAGCGGGAGGGGGAATGAGCAGTTCTTC
v_call: TRBV5-1; d_call: NA; j_call: TRBJ1-3; cdr3_aa: CASSELPRAVSGNTIYF; cdr3_nt: TGCGCCAGCAGCGAACTACCCAGGGCGGTCTCTGGAAACACCATATATTTT
v_call: TRBV5-6; d_call: NA; j_call: TRBJ2-7; cdr3_aa: CASSLGAGMAYEQYF; cdr3_nt: TGTGCCAGCAGCTTGGGGGCAGGGATGGCCTACGAGCAGTACTTC
v_call: TRBV28; d_call: NA; j_call: TRBJ1-2; cdr3_aa: CASIPGGADYGYTF; cdr3_nt: TGTGCCAGCATCCCGGGGGGGGCGGACTATGGCTACACCTTC
v_call: TRBV28; d_call: TRBD1; j_call: TRBJ1-1; cdr3_aa: CASGGQGGNTEAFF; cdr3_nt: TGTGCCAGCGGTGGTCAGGGGGGCAACACTGAAGCTTTCTTT